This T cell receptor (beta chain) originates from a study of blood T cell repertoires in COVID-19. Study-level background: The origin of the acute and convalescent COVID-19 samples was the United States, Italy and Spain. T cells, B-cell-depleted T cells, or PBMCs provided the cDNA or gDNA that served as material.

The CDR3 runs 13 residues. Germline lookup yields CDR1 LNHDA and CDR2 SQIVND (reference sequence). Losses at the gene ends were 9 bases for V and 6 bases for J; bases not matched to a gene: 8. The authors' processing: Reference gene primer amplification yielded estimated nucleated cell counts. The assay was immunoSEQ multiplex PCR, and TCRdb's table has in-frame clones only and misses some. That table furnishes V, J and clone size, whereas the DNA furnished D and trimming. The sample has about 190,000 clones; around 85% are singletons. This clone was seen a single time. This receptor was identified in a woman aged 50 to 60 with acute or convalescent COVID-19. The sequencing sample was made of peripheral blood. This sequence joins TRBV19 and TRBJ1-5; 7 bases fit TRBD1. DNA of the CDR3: TGTGCCAGCGATAACAGGGGAGGTCAGCCCCAGCATTTT. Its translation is CASDNRGGQPQHF. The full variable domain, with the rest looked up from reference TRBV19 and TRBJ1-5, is DGGITQSPKYLFRKEGQNVTLSCEQNLNHDAMYWYRQDPGQGLRLIYYSQIVNDFQKGDIAEGYSVSREKKESFPLTVTSAQKNPTAFYLCASDNRGGQPQHFGDGTRLSIL.